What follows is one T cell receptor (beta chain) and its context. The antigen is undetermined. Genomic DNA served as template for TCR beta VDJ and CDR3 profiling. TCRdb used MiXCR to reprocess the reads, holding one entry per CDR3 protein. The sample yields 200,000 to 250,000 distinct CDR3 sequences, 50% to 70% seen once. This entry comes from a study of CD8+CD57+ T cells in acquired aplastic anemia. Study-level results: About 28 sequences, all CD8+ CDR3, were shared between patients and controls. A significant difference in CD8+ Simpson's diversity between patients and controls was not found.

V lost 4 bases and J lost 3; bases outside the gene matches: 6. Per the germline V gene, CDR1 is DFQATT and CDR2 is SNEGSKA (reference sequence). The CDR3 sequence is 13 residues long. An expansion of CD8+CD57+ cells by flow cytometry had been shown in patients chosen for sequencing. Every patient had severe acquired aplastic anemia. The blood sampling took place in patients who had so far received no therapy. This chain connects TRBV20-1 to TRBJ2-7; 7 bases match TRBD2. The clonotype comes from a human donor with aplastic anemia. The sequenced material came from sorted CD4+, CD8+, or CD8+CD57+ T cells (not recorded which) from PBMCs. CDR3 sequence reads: CSAIVGEGYEQYF. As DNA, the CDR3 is TGCAGTGCTATAGTGGGGGAGGGCTACGAGCAGTACTTC.